The 16 T cell receptor beta chains below all came from one sample that was sequenced in a study of human T cells and chemical hapten exposure. Each CDR3 protein gets one entry after TCRdb re-called the RACE reads with MiXCR. The sample contains about 98,000 distinct CDR3 sequences, under 14% of which appear only once. Time point reported: pre-sensitization, week 0. Regarding treatment: therapeutic diphenylcyclopropenone sensitization with weekly scalp DPC. The input for sequencing was whole blood, taken in connection with sensitization to the hapten diphenylcyclopropenone (DPC). These receptors were taken from a woman in her sixties with alopecia areata. Some clones in this sample may be carry-over from other donors' samples.

This clonotype is medium-sized within its sample. The rearrangement links TRBV3-1 to TRBJ1-1, with D possibly TRBD1 on 5 matching bases. Trimming removed 0 bases at V and 12 bases at J, with 11 bases between. The germline CDR1 and CDR2 sequences are LGHDT and YNNKEL (reference sequence). The CDR3 runs 12 residues. CDR3 in DNA: TGTGCCAGCAGCCAAGAGCAGGGTACGTCTTTCTTT. Its protein is CASSQEQGTSFF.

CDR3 region: CASSAPGGEQYF. CDR3 nucleotide sequence: TGTGCCAGCAGCGCCCCGGGAGGCGAGCAGTACTTC. V and J are TRBV7-2 and TRBJ2-7, with TRBD2 matching over 7 bases. With 5 bases clipped from V and 6 bases from J, the junction kept 4 bases outside the gene matches. The V gene's germline CDR1 is SGHTA and CDR2 FQGNSA. This CDR3 comprises 12 residues.

The chain links TRBV2 to TRBJ1-4; D is ambiguous. CDR1 is SNHLY, CDR2 FYNNEI, per germline. The V end lost 4 bases, the J end lost 5 bases, and 14 bases lay between the germline ends. The CDR3 runs to 15 residues. As DNA, the CDR3 is TGTGCCAGCAGTGCAGAGGGTCAAACAAATGAAAAACTGTTTTTT. Translating gives CASSAEGQTNEKLFF.

This clonotype was found many times. This chain joins TRBV7-9 and TRBJ2-3; TRBD1 or TRBD2 may be the D gene (5 bases each). CDR3 length: 13 amino acids. Germline V CDR1 and CDR2: SEHNR, FQNEAQ (reference sequence). Trimming removed 8 bases from V and 0 bases from J, with 9 bases in between. CDR3 in DNA: TGTGCCAGCGGGGGATGGAGCACAGATACGCAGTATTTT. Encoded protein: CASGGWSTDTQYF.

In its sample, this clonotype was seen a few times. The rearrangement joins TRBV4-2 to TRBJ1-5; D gene ambiguous. V lost 0 bases, J lost 6 bases, and 12 bases lay in between. In germline, CDR1 is LGHNA, CDR2 YNFKEQ. The CDR3 runs 15 residues. The CDR3 bases are TGTGCCAGCAGCCAAGATCCAGGAATTGGTCAGCCCCAGCATTTT. This translates into CASSQDPGIGQPQHF.

At least ten counts were recorded for this clonotype. V gene TRBV27 combines with J gene TRBJ2-7; possibly TRBD2 for D (5 bases). In germline, CDR1 is MNHEY, CDR2 SMNVEV (reference sequence). Deletions cut 3 bases from V and 3 bases from J, with 12 bases between. The CDR3 covers 14 residues. Here the CDR3 reads CASSLAPGGYEQYF. CDR3 DNA: TGTGCCAGCAGTTTGGCCCCAGGAGGCTACGAGCAGTACTTC.

In its sample, this clonotype was seen many times. The chain couples TRBV7-6 to TRBJ1-1; D is possibly TRBD1 (6 bases). Germline V gene sequence: CDR1 SGHVS, CDR2 FNYEAQ. The V gene lost 4 bases and the J gene lost 2 bases, with 11 bases spanning the gap. The CDR3 spans 14 residues. CDR3 bases: TGTGCCAGCAGCTCCCCAGGGGTTAACACTGAAGCTTTCTTT. Residues: CASSSPGVNTEAFF.

The chain combines TRBV11-2 with TRBJ1-1; D is uncertain. Germline CDR1 is SGHAT and CDR2 is FQNNGV. The CDR3 extends over 14 amino acids. V was shortened by 5 bases and J by 7 bases, with 17 bases between the two germline ends. The CDR3 spells CASSALRPEDEAFF. In DNA form, the CDR3 reads TGTGCCAGCAGCGCCCTTCGACCCGAGGATGAAGCTTTCTTT.

This clonotype appeared many times. The chain combines TRBV3-1 with TRBJ2-7; no clear D. V lost 5 bases and J lost 1, with 6 bases in between. CDR3 length: 12 residues. Looked up from germline, CDR1 is LGHDT and CDR2 is YNNKEL (reference sequence). The CDR3 sequence: CASSFGSYEQYF. In nucleotides, the CDR3 is TGTGCCAGCAGCTTCGGATCCTACGAGCAGTACTTC.

This clonotype came up many times. The CDR3 nucleotides read TGTGCCAGCAGACGTATTCCACGAGGGAACACTGAAGCTTTCTTT. This sequence encodes CASRRIPRGNTEAFF. The chain recombines TRBV5-4 with TRBJ1-1; D ambiguous. V lost 5 bases and J 1 base, leaving 15 bases between the germline ends. Germline CDR1 reads SGHNT; CDR2 reads YYREEE (reference sequence). The CDR3 loop spans 15 amino acids.

As regards this clonotype: A much larger clone lies one base from this, so it may be a read error. The chain combines TRBV12-3 or TRBV12-4 with TRBJ1-1; D is possibly TRBD1 (5 bases). The CDR3 has 12 amino acids. The CDR3 region has the DNA TGTGCCAGCATCCGCTGGGGCACTGAACCTTTCTTT. Residues: CASIRWGTEPFF.

Only a few counts were recorded for this clonotype. This sequence joins TRBV11-1 and TRBJ1-4, with TRBD1 identical over 8 bases. Looked up from germline, CDR1 is SGHAT and CDR2 is FQDESV (reference sequence). J lost 6 bases, V lost 7 bases, and 10 bases had no gene match. CDR3 length: 15 residues. The CDR3 reads CASTPGPGGYEKLFF. In nucleotides, the CDR3 is TGTGCCAGCACCCCCGGTCCAGGGGGCTATGAAAAACTGTTTTTT.

This clonotype was counted a few times. This chain joins TRBV5-1 and TRBJ2-1; weak D call: TRBD1 (6 bases). V lost 0 bases, J lost 5 bases, and 12 bases lay in between. The CDR3 spans 15 residues. CDR1 and CDR2 from the germline V gene are SGHRS and YFSETQ. The CDR3 reads CASSLARTVNNEQFF. Here the CDR3 DNA reads TGCGCCAGCAGCTTGGCTAGGACAGTTAACAATGAGCAGTTCTTC.

This clonotype was found a few times. This chain joins TRBV12-3 or TRBV12-4 and TRBJ1-2; 10 positions match TRBD1. J gave up 6 bases and V 5 bases, and 6 bases lay outside the gene matches. The CDR3 covers 14 residues. The CDR3 DNA reads TGTGCCAGCAGTCCCGGGGGACAGGGGAATGGCTACACCTTC. This codes for CASSPGGQGNGYTF.

This clonotype was seen a few times. The rearrangement joins TRBV10-3 to TRBJ2-5, with D possibly being TRBD1 (5 bases). Germline V lookup: CDR1 ENHRY, CDR2 SYGVKD. V dropped 6 bases and J dropped 5 bases, with 19 bases sitting between them. This CDR3 contains 15 residues. The CDR3 here is CAISAQGNGVETQYF. The CDR3, as DNA: TGTGCCATCAGCGCGCAGGGAAATGGGGTGGAGACCCAGTACTTC.

In its sample, this clonotype was seen a few times. The gene calls are TRBV7-9 and TRBJ1-6; D ambiguous. V gave up 2 bases and J gave up 9 bases, with 5 bases separating them. From germline, CDR1 is SEHNR and CDR2 FQNEAQ (reference sequence). The CDR3 length is 12 residues. This CDR3 is CASSLPRSPLHF. The CDR3 bases are TGTGCCAGCAGCTTACCCCGTTCACCCCTCCACTTT.